This TCR beta chain was observed in a study of shared clonotypes between healthy human individuals. Study summary: Each donor's CD4 naive and CD4 memory cells filled three plates apiece, CD8 naive two, and CD8 memory one. The study's findings and limits: Sampling covered nothing but blood. Tissue TCR repertoires likely differ from those found in blood.

Germline-derived CDR1 and CDR2 are MNHEY and SVGAGI. The CDR3 contains 12 residues. The V and J ends lost 6 bases and 8 bases respectively, with 8 bases between them. Evenly divided among several immunoSEQ plates was the genomic DNA of each subset. Methods used by the authors: Filtering differed, since immunoSEQ gave only junction sequences and no quality scores. Data came from immunoSEQ multiplex PCR; TCRdb stores just in-frame clones and leaves some out. V and J calls and clone size are given by that table; D and trimming were obtained from the DNA. The sample records approximately 2.4 million clones, more than 90% being singletons. For this clone: Its target is not known.

This TCR was recovered from a man between 18 and 35 years old in good health. The sequencing input was naive CD4+ T cells sorted from blood. Documented subset: CD45RA+ positively selected. J is TRBJ1-6 and V is TRBV6-5, with a tentative D call TRBD1 (5 bases). The CDR3 region is CASSRVDSPLHF. CDR3 DNA: TGTGCCAGCAGCAGGGTGGATTCACCCCTCCACTTT.